The rows below give T cell receptor beta chains drawn from one sample of a study of blood T cell repertoires in COVID-19. Generated by immunoSEQ multiplex PCR, the TCRdb table keeps only in-frame clones and is missing some. The sample includes about 240,000 clones, about nine tenths of them seen just once. The specimen was peripheral blood. These receptors originate from a man in his 60s with acute or convalescent COVID-19. The CDR3 runs from the conserved cysteine through the conserved F or W. Expanded clones get a size class; other rows say once, few or many, or leave the size out.

>TRBJ2-1|TRBV18|13|-
CASSAGLGNEQFF
>TRBJ1-5|TRBV30|12|-
CAWSGLAGPQHF
>TRBJ2-5|TRBV29-1|14|-
CSVEPDTGIETQYF
>TRBJ2-1|TRBV7-3|15|-
CASSFGGAQDNEQFF
>TRBJ2-1|TRBV19|16|-
CASTGGDRVNYNEQFF
>TRBJ2-7|TRBV18|14|once
CASSPPEGTYEQYF
>TRBJ2-1|TRBV6-5|15|-
CASRKGASSYNEQFF
>TRBJ1-4|TRBV30|15|-
CAWSGNRARGEKLFF
>TRBJ2-1|TRBV19|15|few
CASSKLAGDFNEQFF
>TRBJ2-3|TRBV6-5|14|-
CASSPRTSTDTQYF
>TRBJ1-1|TRBV5-1|16|-
CASSLSAQAPGGLTFF
>TRBJ2-3|TRBV28|16|-
CASSFPGTGGTDTQYF
>TRBJ2-1|TRBV6-2/TRBV6-3|15|-
CASSYSSGRTNEQFF
>TRBJ2-5|TRBV2|15|-
CASKSGTSGSETQYF
>TRBJ2-7|TRBV5-4|15|-
CASSLGRGFSYEQYF
>TRBJ2-7|TRBV30|12|-
CAWSGLSYEQYF
>TRBJ2-1|TRBV6-5|15|-
CASRTGLAGYNEQFF
>TRBJ1-5|TRBV6-2/TRBV6-3|15|few
CASSPTGSRNQPQHF
>TRBJ2-5|TRBV7-2|15|-
CASRVAGGILGTQYF
>TRBJ1-6|TRBV5-5|14|-
CASSLGQGNSPLHF
>TRBJ2-7|TRBV27|17|-
CASSPLRTGQISYEQYF
>TRBJ2-7|TRBV7-8|16|-
CASSLAPQGALSEQYF
>TRBJ2-1|TRBV14|15|-
CASSQGSSAYNEQFF
>TRBJ1-5|TRBV7-6|16|-
CASSTNDRAGNQPQHF
>TRBJ2-6|TRBV7-9|13|-
CASSSSGANVLTF
>TRBJ2-3|TRBV19|18|-
CASSIGRELAGVPDTQYF
>TRBJ1-2|TRBV5-5|13|-
CASSFSTQTGGAF
>TRBJ1-1|TRBV5-6|13|once
CASSLGVGAEAFF
>TRBJ1-3|TRBV7-7|19|-
CASTKHKQGGLPSGNTIYF
>TRBJ2-5|TRBV10-3|12|-
CAIGGTEETQYF
>TRBJ1-2|TRBV19|10|-
CASLGYGRAF
>TRBJ2-2|TRBV29-1|14|-
CSVENAGRTGELFF
>TRBJ2-1|TRBV9|15|-
CASGLTSGSYNEQFF
>TRBJ2-7|TRBV19|15|-
CASSVRQGPAYEQYF
>TRBJ1-1|TRBV2|14|-
CASNWDSQNTEAFF
>TRBJ2-5|TRBV20-1|14|-
CSASYRAFQETQYF
>TRBJ1-5|TRBV5-3|14|-
CARSLDRANQPQHF
>TRBJ1-4|TRBV30|15|-
CAWSPRGRLNEKLFF
>TRBJ1-1|TRBV7-2|16|-
CASRSLTDGRNTEAFF
>TRBJ2-2|TRBV9|17|few
CASSVRWLAGHTGELFF
>TRBJ1-5|TRBV15|15|-
CATSRDPQGFQPQHF
>TRBJ1-3|TRBV9|17|few
CASTDGDRAPRGNTIYF
>TRBJ2-1|TRBV6-1|17|once
CASSEGRVSFSYNEQFF
>TRBJ1-5|TRBV27|15|-
CASSRGQGAYQPQHF
>TRBJ1-1|TRBV11-3|17|-
CASSLEGTGMGDTEAFF
>TRBJ2-2|TRBV4-1|15|-
CASSRTGQNTGELFF
>TRBJ2-2|TRBV24-1|16|once
CATSSTMGGGAGELFF
>TRBJ2-5|TRBV10-3|13|-
CAIKDQGGETQYF